The entry below gives a single T cell receptor (beta chain) sequence along with its context. What it binds is not known. The method was immunoSEQ multiplex PCR; TCRdb's version includes in-frame clones alone and lacks a portion of them. The table records 6,000 or so clones, 78% of them present only once. The data belong to a study of T cell clonotyping in hematopoietic cell transplantation. V shed 4 bases and J 7 bases; nucleotides not matched to a gene: 6. The CDR3 has 13 residues. CDR1 SGHVS and CDR2 FQNEAQ come from the germline V gene. Recipient blood drawn about 28 days pretransplant and days 30, 100, 180 after. Study results and limitations: After transplant, recipient diversity fell while pathologically expanded clonotypes grew through day 180. Cells were unsorted, so CD4 and CD8 contributions were not separated. Graft donor and pretransplant recipient Inverse Simpson Index values predicted broader posttransplant TCR diversity.

This sequence originates from a male patient between 65 and 79 years old who had an allogeneic stem cell transplant from an unrelated donor, so T cells may come from the graft donor. Some clones in this sample may be carry-over from other donors' samples. This sample comprised peripheral blood mononuclear cells, obtained 180 days after allogeneic stem cell transplant. This rearrangement joins TRBV7-8 to TRBJ1-2; 7 bases match TRBD1. CDR3 amino acids: CASSSRQGSGYTF. In DNA form, the CDR3 reads TGTGCCAGCAGCTCGCGACAGGGAAGTGGCTACACCTTC.